This T cell receptor (beta chain) was sequenced during a study of blood T cell repertoires in COVID-19. On the study more broadly: The origin of the acute and convalescent COVID-19 samples was the United States, Italy and Spain.

Per the study methods: The authors estimated nucleated cell counts from reference gene primer amplification. The repertoire was sequenced with immunoSEQ multiplex PCR; TCRdb's copy has only in-frame clones and lacks some. Clone size and V and J calls were adopted from that table, with D and trimming inferred from the DNA. In the table there are about 16,000 clones, roughly 77% of which are singletons. CDR3 length: 14 amino acids. Germline V gene sequence: CDR1 GTSNPN, CDR2 SVGIG (reference sequence). Trimming removed 0 bases from V and 7 bases from J, with 10 bases in between. Material for sequencing was peripheral blood. The clonotype originates from a man aged 60 to 69 with acute or convalescent COVID-19. The rearrangement joins TRBV30 to TRBJ1-6; perhaps TRBD1 as D (6 bases). The CDR3 sequence is CAWSVQTGNSPLHF. Written as DNA, the CDR3 is TGTGCCTGGAGTGTACAAACAGGGAATTCACCCCTCCACTTT.